This is a list of T cell receptor beta chains from one sample in a study of blood T cell repertoires in COVID-19. TCRdb keeps only in-frame clones here, not all; method: immunoSEQ multiplex PCR. Here the sample spans fewer than 500,000 clones, roughly nine tenths being singletons. The sequencing sample was made of PBMCs or T cells enriched from blood (not recorded which). Receptors were obtained from a woman between 18 and 29 years old with acute COVID-19. CDR3s include the opening cysteine and the closing phenylalanine or tryptophan. Fields, in order: J gene, D gene, V gene, clone size, CDR3 protein, CDR3 DNA. The D gene is left open where the match is weak. A row's size may be missing; if present it is once, few, many or a size class.

TRBJ1-2,TRBD1,TRBV19,NA,CASGGQGQGYTF,TGTGCCAGTGGGGGACAGGGTCAAGGCTACACCTTC
TRBJ1-2,NA,TRBV11-2,NA,CASSSGGGQIYGYTF,TGTGCCAGCAGTTCCGGCGGGGGCCAGATCTATGGCTACACCTTC
TRBJ2-7,TRBD1,TRBV7-2,NA,CASSYSWTGVEQYF,TGTGCCAGCAGCTACAGTTGGACAGGGGTCGAGCAGTACTTC
TRBJ2-7,TRBD2,TRBV7-2,NA,CASSLASWTGYTSGRTEQYF,TGTGCCAGCAGCTTAGCGAGCTGGACAGGATACACTAGCGGGAGGACCGAGCAGTACTTC
TRBJ1-5,NA,TRBV12-3/TRBV12-4,few,CASSSTTDYPQHF,TGTGCCAGCAGTTCAACGACTGACTATCCCCAGCATTTT
TRBJ1-1,NA,TRBV9,NA,CASSAGGEAFF,TGTGCCAGCAGCGCTGGCGGAGAAGCTTTCTTT
TRBJ1-3,TRBD1,TRBV10-3,NA,CAITGQVAGNTIYF,TGTGCCATCACAGGACAGGTCGCTGGAAACACCATATATTTT
TRBJ1-3,NA,TRBV19,NA,CASSIRRGSSGNTIYF,TGTGCCAGTAGTATCCGTCGGGGGAGCTCTGGAAACACCATATATTTT
TRBJ1-6,TRBD1,TRBV7-6,NA,CASSPTRDRVYNSPLHF,TGTGCCAGCAGCCCCACCCGGGACAGGGTCTATAATTCACCCCTCCACTTT
TRBJ1-4,TRBD1,TRBV15,few,CATSRDSGQGNEKLFF,TGTGCCACCAGCAGAGATTCGGGACAGGGGAATGAAAAACTGTTTTTT
TRBJ2-2,NA,TRBV7-8,NA,CASSFSTETGELFF,TGTGCCAGCAGCTTCTCCACTGAAACCGGGGAGCTGTTTTTT
TRBJ1-1,NA,TRBV7-8,NA,CASSPRTGQNTEAFF,TGTGCCAGCAGCCCTCGGACCGGACAGAACACTGAAGCTTTCTTT
TRBJ1-5,TRBD1,TRBV5-3,NA,CARSLSQGVDSNQPQHF,TGTGCCAGAAGCTTGTCGCAGGGGGTTGATAGCAATCAGCCCCAGCATTTT
TRBJ2-7,TRBD2,TRBV5-8,NA,CASSLAWTSAGSYEQYF,TGTGCCAGCAGCTTGGCCTGGACTAGCGCGGGCTCCTACGAGCAGTACTTC
TRBJ2-2,TRBD2,TRBV19,NA,CASSRAGDGEDTGELFF,TGTGCCAGTAGCCGCGCGGGGGACGGGGAGGACACCGGGGAGCTGTTTTTT
TRBJ2-7,NA,TRBV5-1,NA,CASSLGRVGYEQYF,TGCGCCAGCAGCTTGGGCAGGGTTGGGTACGAGCAGTACTTC
TRBJ1-1,NA,TRBV12-3/TRBV12-4,NA,CASSFQGNTEAFF,TGTGCCAGCAGTTTTCAGGGGAACACTGAAGCTTTCTTT
TRBJ2-2,NA,TRBV5-4,NA,CASSFSTNTGELFF,TGTGCCAGCAGCTTTTCAACGAACACCGGGGAGCTGTTTTTT
TRBJ1-1,NA,TRBV14,NA,CASSQVRRGEAFF,TGTGCCAGCAGCCAAGTAAGGCGGGGCGAAGCTTTCTTT
TRBJ2-7,TRBD1,TRBV28,NA,CASKLPEGQGPYEQYF,TGTGCCAGCAAACTCCCCGAGGGACAGGGGCCCTACGAGCAGTACTTC
TRBJ2-1,NA,TRBV4-1,NA,CASSHLGLSYNEQFF,TGCGCCAGCAGCCATCTGGGACTCTCCTACAATGAGCAGTTCTTC
TRBJ1-1,TRBD1,TRBV25-1,NA,CASMGQGMGETEAFF,TGTGCCAGCATGGGACAGGGGATGGGTGAAACTGAAGCTTTCTTT
TRBJ2-3,NA,TRBV19,NA,CASSRTGRADTQYF,TGTGCCAGTAGCCGGACAGGGAGGGCAGATACGCAGTATTTT
TRBJ1-1,TRBD1,TRBV27,NA,CASSLSASQGGRMNTEAFF,TGTGCCAGCAGTTTATCAGCCTCACAGGGGGGGCGTATGAACACTGAAGCTTTCTTT
TRBJ1-2,NA,TRBV2,NA,CASSEDSYGYTF,TGTGCCAGCAGTGAGGACAGCTATGGCTACACCTTC
TRBJ1-2,NA,TRBV4-2,NA,CASSQEGEPTNYGYTF,TGTGCCAGCAGCCAAGAGGGAGAACCAACTAACTATGGCTACACCTTC
TRBJ2-7,TRBD2,TRBV7-6,NA,CASSLGGSGRYEQYF,TGTGCCAGCAGCTTAGGTGGTAGCGGGAGATACGAGCAGTACTTC
TRBJ2-2,TRBD2,TRBV27,NA,CASSPSGGPNTGELFF,TGTGCCAGCAGCCCCAGCGGGGGCCCGAACACCGGGGAGCTGTTTTTT
TRBJ1-1,TRBD1,TRBV7-6,NA,CASSIQTGTEAFF,TGTGCCAGCAGCATTCAGACAGGGACTGAAGCTTTCTTT
TRBJ2-6,NA,TRBV19,once,CASTGTGTSTGANVLTF,TGTGCCAGTACCGGTACCGGGACAAGCACTGGGGCCAACGTCCTGACTTTC
TRBJ2-2,NA,TRBV5-8,NA,CATQSDIHTGELFF,TGTGCCACTCAGTCGGACATCCACACCGGGGAGCTGTTTTTT
TRBJ1-1,NA,TRBV6-5,NA,CASRVQGDTEAFF,TGTGCCAGCAGGGTCCAGGGCGACACTGAAGCTTTCTTT
TRBJ2-7,TRBD2,TRBV29-1,NA,CSVELGGLGTSGNPYEQYF,TGCAGCGTTGAATTAGGAGGACTGGGGACTAGCGGGAATCCCTACGAGCAGTACTTC
TRBJ2-7,NA,TRBV11-2,once,CASSLFSGGYAYEQYF,TGTGCCAGCAGCTTATTTTCGGGGGGCTACGCCTACGAGCAGTACTTC
TRBJ2-7,TRBD2,TRBV5-1,NA,CASSFTSGGYEKQYF,TGCGCCAGCAGCTTTACTAGCGGGGGCTACGAGAAGCAGTACTTC
TRBJ1-1,NA,TRBV7-9,NA,CASSPRGSIEAFF,TGTGCCAGCAGCCCCAGGGGATCCATTGAAGCTTTCTTT
TRBJ2-5,TRBD2,TRBV5-8,NA,CASSSTLAGLTGQETQYF,TGTGCCAGCAGCTCGACTCTAGCGGGCCTAACGGGCCAAGAGACCCAGTACTTC
TRBJ1-2,NA,TRBV12-5,NA,CASGLVREGGYTF,TGTGCTAGTGGTTTGGTACGTGAGGGAGGCTACACCTTC
TRBJ2-1,TRBD2,TRBV9,NA,CASSAPLIAGGRNEQFF,TGTGCCAGCAGCGCCCCTCTGATAGCGGGGGGACGAAATGAGCAGTTCTTC
TRBJ2-2,NA,TRBV12-5,NA,CASGPGSGLYTGELFF,TGTGCTAGTGGTCCGGGTTCGGGTTTGTACACCGGGGAGCTGTTTTTT
TRBJ1-2,NA,TRBV4-3,NA,CASSPGRGQGPYGYTF,TGCGCCAGCAGCCCCGGACGAGGTCAGGGCCCTTATGGCTACACCTTC
TRBJ2-7,NA,TRBV2,NA,CASSEAGDYEQYF,TGTGCCAGCAGTGAAGCAGGGGACTACGAGCAGTACTTC
TRBJ1-1,TRBD1,TRBV9,NA,CASSGGTAEPEAFF,TGTGCCAGCAGCGGAGGGACAGCAGAGCCTGAAGCTTTCTTT
TRBJ2-7,NA,TRBV27,NA,CASKVSGSYEQYF,TGTGCCAGCAAGGTTTCAGGCTCCTACGAGCAGTACTTC
TRBJ1-6,NA,TRBV30,NA,CACSGTRTSPLHF,TGTGCCTGTTCCGGGACTCGGACCTCACCCCTCCACTTT
TRBJ2-5,TRBD2,TRBV19,NA,CASSIDRTASGRTETQYF,TGTGCCAGTAGTATAGATCGGACGGCTAGCGGGAGGACTGAGACCCAGTACTTC
TRBJ1-1,NA,TRBV6-5,NA,CASSYSTGSTEAFF,TGTGCCAGCAGTTACTCAACAGGTAGCACTGAAGCTTTCTTT
TRBJ2-3,TRBD1,TRBV10-3,NA,CAISVSGTGSADTQYF,TGTGCCATCAGTGTCTCCGGGACAGGGTCAGCAGATACGCAGTATTTT